This TCR beta chain was identified in a study of metastatic and nonmetastatic thyroid tumors. Across the study: Across peripheral blood and tumor or nodule tissue samples taken from malignant and benign thyroid patients, the repertoires were compared with one another.

Study outcomes and limitations: It was reported that TCR beta diversity was significantly higher in malignant thyroid tumors than benign nodules, in blood and tumor.

CDR3 length: 13 amino acids. Losses at the gene ends were 5 bases for V and 5 bases for J; bases not matched to a gene: 4. CDR1 SGHAT and CDR2 FQNNGV come from the germline V gene. Patients had received no treatment of any kind before thyroid surgery. As for this clone: Its antigen is as yet unknown.

Under the authors' procedure: Built for papillary thyroid cancer, a distant-metastasis classifier drew on CDR3 differences across clinicopathological groups. TCRdb re-called clones from the PCR reads using MiXCR. The V and J calls, along with clone size, are taken from TCRdb and not from the paper's own processing. The sample consists of about 20,000 clones, under 25% of them appearing once. The chain links TRBV11-2 to TRBJ2-7; 9 nucleotides align to TRBD2. This clonotype was obtained from a female donor with papillary thyroid cancer or a benign thyroid nodule (not recorded which). Some clones in this sample may be carry-over from other donors' samples. The sequenced material came from adjacent normal tissue. CDR3 bases: TGTGCCAGCAGCGGGACTAGCAGCGACGAGCAGTACTTC. It encodes CASSGTSSDEQYF.